The sequence of this TCR beta chain was determined in a study of patients and donors after allogeneic stem cell transplantation. The V gene lost 2 bases and the J gene lost 5 bases, with 4 bases spanning the gap. This CDR3 is built from 12 residues. TCRdb independently ran MiXCR on the RT-PCR reads; one entry per CDR3 protein. Of about 160,000 distinct CDR3 sequences listed, approximately 22% are singletons. Only a few counts were recorded for this clonotype. The sample was blood, either unsorted or a sorted T cell fraction (not recorded which). The TCR originated in a human donor who was either an allogeneic HSCT recipient or a stem cell or donor lymphocyte infusion donor (not recorded which). It is not recorded whose cells these are; they may come from a transplant donor. The V gene is TRBV12-3 or TRBV12-4, the J gene TRBJ2-1, with D unclear. The CDR3 sequence: CASSLIDNEQFF. DNA for the CDR3: TGTGCCAGCAGTTTAATAGACAATGAGCAGTTCTTC.